This paragraph reports one TCR beta chain. The antigen is undetermined. Assay used: immunoSEQ multiplex PCR; TCRdb lists only in-frame clones, some missing. The sample consists of around 1.9 million clones, approximately 94% of them appearing once. The naive CD8 fraction comprised CD45RO-negative cells positively selected for CCR7 and excluded terminally differentiated effector memory CD45RA+ cells. Every contributor of samples was a Caucasian grown-up residing in Nashville, Tennessee. The source of the sample is a study of shared clonotypes between healthy human individuals. About the study: Per donor, CD8 memory used one plate, CD8 naive used two, CD4 memory used three and CD4 naive used three.

Whole-study findings and limits: Despite large depth, sorted-subset datasets appeared incompletely sequenced. Blood alone was sampled, and tissue repertoires likely differ.

The CDR3 consists of 13 residues. V lost 7 bases to trimming and J lost 5 bases, with 12 bases between them. Germline V gene sequence: CDR1 LNHDA, CDR2 SQIVND (reference sequence). This TCR derives from a man younger than 35 in good health. Some clones in this sample may be carry-over from other donors' samples. Sequenced sample: naive CD8+ T cells from PBMCs. The V call is TRBV19, the J call TRBJ1-5; perhaps TRBD1 as D (5 bases). The CDR3 reads CASMGRVDQPQHF. The CDR3 DNA reads as TGTGCCAGTATGGGCAGGGTGGATCAGCCCCAGCATTTT.